This T cell receptor (beta chain) was captured in a study of T cell repertoires in cytomegalovirus infection. The study, taken as a whole, reports: HLA-C-restricted TCR beta clonotypes specific for CMV led the ex vivo response.

As regards this clonotype: No antigen is known for it.

CDR1 SGHAT and CDR2 FQNNGV come from the germline V gene. V was clipped by 5 bases and J by 2 bases, with 16 bases between them. This CDR3 is 15 amino acids long. Using its own MiXCR run on the reads, TCRdb lists one record per CDR3 protein. The data contain roughly 760,000 distinct CDR3 sequences, under 40% of them singletons. The sample taken for sequencing was PBMCs. This receptor was obtained from a human donor in good health (CMV status not recorded). Some clones in this sample may be carry-over from other donors' samples. The chain joins TRBV11-2 to TRBJ2-7; TRBD1 or TRBD2 may be the D gene (5 bases each). The CDR3 region is CASSPDGGYPYEQYF. CDR3 DNA sequence: TGTGCCAGCAGCCCAGATGGGGGTTATCCCTACGAGCAGTACTTC.